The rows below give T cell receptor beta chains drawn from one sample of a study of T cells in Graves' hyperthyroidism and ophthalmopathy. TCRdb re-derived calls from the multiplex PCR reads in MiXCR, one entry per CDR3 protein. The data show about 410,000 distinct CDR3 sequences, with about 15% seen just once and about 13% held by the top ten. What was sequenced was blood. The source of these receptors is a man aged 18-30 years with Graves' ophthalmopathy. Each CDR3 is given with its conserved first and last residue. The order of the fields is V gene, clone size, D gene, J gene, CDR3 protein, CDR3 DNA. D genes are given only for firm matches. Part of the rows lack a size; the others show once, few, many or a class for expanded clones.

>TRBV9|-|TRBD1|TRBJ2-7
CASSVEGAAIYEQYF
TGTGCCAGCAGCGTAGAGGGGGCGGCCATCTACGAGCAGTACTTC
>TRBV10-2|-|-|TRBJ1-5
CASSESSMWPQHF
TGCGCCAGCAGTGAGTCATCCATGTGGCCCCAGCATTTT
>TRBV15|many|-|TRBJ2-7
CATSKQRFVLGEQYF
TGTGCCACCAGCAAACAGCGGTTTGTCCTTGGAGAGCAGTACTTC
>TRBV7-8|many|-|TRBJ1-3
CASSLAGQPGITSGNTIYF
TGTGCCAGCAGCTTAGCTGGACAGCCCGGAATAACCTCTGGAAACACCATATATTTT
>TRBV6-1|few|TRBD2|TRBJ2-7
CASSFGAGTSGAHEQYF
TGTGCCAGCAGTTTTGGGGCGGGGACTAGCGGGGCCCACGAGCAGTACTTC
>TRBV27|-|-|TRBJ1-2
CASSVGGTNYGYTF
TGTGCCAGCAGTGTTGGGGGGACTAACTATGGCTACACCTTC
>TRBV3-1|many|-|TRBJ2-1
CASSQEGRGRNEQFF
TGTGCCAGCAGCCAGGAAGGCCGGGGCAGGAATGAGCAGTTCTTC
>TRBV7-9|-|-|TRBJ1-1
CASSFTPLLEMNTEAFF
TGTGCCAGCAGCTTTACCCCTCTTCTGGAGATGAACACTGAAGCTTTCTTT
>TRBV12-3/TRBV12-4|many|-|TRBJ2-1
CASNPGGNEQFF
TGTGCCAGCAACCCTGGTGGCAATGAGCAGTTCTTC
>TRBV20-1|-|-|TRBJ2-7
CSARDQGYSYEQYF
TGCAGTGCTAGAGATCAGGGTTACTCCTACGAGCAGTACTTC
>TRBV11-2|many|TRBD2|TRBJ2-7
CASSFQREARYEQYF
TGTGCCAGCAGCTTTCAGCGGGAGGCCCGCTACGAGCAGTACTTC
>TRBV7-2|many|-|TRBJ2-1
CASSLEATSYNEQFF
TGTGCCAGCAGCTTAGAAGCGACCTCCTACAATGAGCAGTTCTTC
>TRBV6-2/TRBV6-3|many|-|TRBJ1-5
CASSYLGGQPQHF
TGTGCCAGCAGTTACTTAGGGGGTCAGCCCCAGCATTTT
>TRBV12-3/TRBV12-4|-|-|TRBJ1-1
CTSSPRGAWNTEAFF
TGTACCAGCAGTCCGAGGGGGGCCTGGAACACTGAAGCTTTCTTT
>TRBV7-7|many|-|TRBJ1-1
CASSRDAQSEAFF
TGTGCTAGCAGTAGGGACGCCCAATCTGAAGCTTTCTTT
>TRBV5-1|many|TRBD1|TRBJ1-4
CASSVGTANEKLFF
TGCGCCAGCAGCGTGGGGACAGCTAATGAAAAACTGTTTTTT
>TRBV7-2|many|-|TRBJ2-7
CASSLILSYEQYF
TGTGCCAGCAGTCTTATCCTCTCCTACGAGCAGTACTTC
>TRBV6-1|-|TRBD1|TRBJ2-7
CASSSRGQGAEQYF
TGTGCCAGCAGTTCCCGGGGACAGGGGGCCGAGCAGTACTTC
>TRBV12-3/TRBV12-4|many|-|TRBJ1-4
CASSLEGYEKLFF
TGTGCCAGCAGTTTGGAGGGGTATGAAAAACTGTTTTTT
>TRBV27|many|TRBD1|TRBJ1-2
CASRWSAGGYGYTF
TGTGCCAGCCGTTGGAGTGCAGGGGGATATGGCTACACCTTC
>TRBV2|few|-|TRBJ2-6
CASRTESSGANVLTF
TGTGCCAGCCGGACAGAATCCTCTGGGGCCAACGTCCTGACTTTC
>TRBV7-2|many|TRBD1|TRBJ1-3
CASSIWTGTGNTIYF
TGTGCCAGCAGCATCTGGACAGGGACTGGAAACACCATATATTTT
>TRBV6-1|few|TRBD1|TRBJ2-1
CMTGQGSNEQFF
TGCATGACTGGACAGGGGAGTAATGAGCAGTTCTTC
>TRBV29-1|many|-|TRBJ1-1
CSVEEGGGNTEAFF
TGCAGCGTTGAGGAGGGGGGAGGGAACACTGAAGCTTTCTTT
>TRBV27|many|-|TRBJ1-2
CASSYAGQPARYTF
TGTGCCAGCAGTTATGCGGGGCAGCCAGCCCGCTACACCTTC
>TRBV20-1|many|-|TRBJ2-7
CSARGVNTYEQYF
TGCAGTGCCAGGGGAGTCAATACCTACGAGCAGTACTTC
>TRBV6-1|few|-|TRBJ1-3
CASTERGAGNTIYF
TGTGCCAGCACCGAACGGGGGGCTGGAAACACCATATATTTT
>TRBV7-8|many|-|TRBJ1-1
CASSLVGGATAEAFF
TGTGCCAGCAGCTTAGTCGGAGGGGCGACAGCTGAAGCTTTCTTT
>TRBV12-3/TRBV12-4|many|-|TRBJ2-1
CASSFRRGGEQFF
TGTGCCAGCAGCTTTAGAAGGGGGGGTGAGCAGTTCTTC
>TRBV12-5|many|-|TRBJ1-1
CASGYGEAFF
TGTGCTAGTGGTTATGGAGAAGCTTTCTTT
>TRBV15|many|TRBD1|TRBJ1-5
CATSAWTGGYSQPQHF
TGTGCCACCAGCGCTTGGACAGGGGGCTATAGCCAGCCCCAGCATTTT
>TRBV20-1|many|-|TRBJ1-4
CSARGMGAEEKLFF
TGCAGTGCTAGAGGAATGGGGGCGGAGGAAAAACTGTTTTTT
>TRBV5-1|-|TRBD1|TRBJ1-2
CASSPWTGYYGYTF
TGCGCCAGCAGCCCCTGGACAGGGTACTATGGCTACACCTTC
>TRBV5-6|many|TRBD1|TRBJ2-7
CASSPGQPSYEQYF
TGTGCCAGCAGCCCGGGACAGCCGTCCTACGAGCAGTACTTC
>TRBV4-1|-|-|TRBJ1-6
CASSHTEGGTKPLHF
TGCGCCAGCAGCCATACGGAGGGGGGCACGAAGCCCCTCCACTTT
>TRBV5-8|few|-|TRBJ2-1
CASSLPTLRGGYNEQFF
TGTGCCAGCAGCCTCCCGACCCTCAGGGGCGGGTACAATGAGCAGTTCTTC
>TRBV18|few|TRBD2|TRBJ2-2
CASSPLAGALNTGELFF
TGTGCCAGCTCACCGCTAGCGGGAGCTTTGAACACCGGGGAGCTGTTTTTT
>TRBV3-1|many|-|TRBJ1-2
CASSQGQPYGYTF
TGTGCCAGCAGCCAAGGCCAGCCCTATGGCTACACCTTC